This passage covers 14 T cell receptor beta chains from one sample sequenced in a study of blood T cell repertoires in COVID-19. Sequenced by immunoSEQ multiplex PCR; TCRdb stores in-frame clones only, minus some. The sample lists approximately 24,000 clones, 80% to 95% seen once, with around 2% in the top ten. The specimen was peripheral blood. The receptors here all came from a human donor in a cohort sampled during active COVID-19.

CDR3 bases: TGTGCCAGCAGCCCCCGTGGGGCCAACGTCCTGACTTTC. This encodes CASSPRGANVLTF. The chain couples TRBV3-1 (or the pseudogene TRBV3-2) to TRBJ2-6; D remains ambiguous. V dropped 4 bases and J dropped 3 bases, with 4 bases sitting between them. Germline V gene sequence: CDR1 LGHDT, CDR2 YNNKEL (reference sequence). The CDR3 spans 13 residues.

The chain couples TRBV6-4 to TRBJ1-1; 11 bases fit TRBD1. The germline gives CDR1 MRHNA, CDR2 SNTAGT. Trimming took 2 bases from V and 7 from J; bases not matched to a gene: 6. The CDR3 runs 15 residues. In nucleotides, the CDR3 is TGTGCCAGCAGTGACCATGGACAGGGGGCTGGTGAAGCTTTCTTT. As protein: CASSDHGQGAGEAFF.

This rearrangement joins TRBV13 to TRBJ2-3; 9 positions match TRBD2. CDR3 length: 16 residues. V gave up 4 bases and J gave up 6 bases; unmatched junction bases: 11. Germline values: CDR1 PRHDT, CDR2 FYEKMQ (reference sequence). The CDR3 nucleotides read TGTGCCAGCAGCTCACCGGCGGGAGGGCCGGGTGATACGCAGTATTTT. Translation gives CASSSPAGGPGDTQYF.

The chain is built from TRBV5-4 and TRBJ2-3; 7 positions agree with TRBD1. From germline, CDR1 is SGHNT and CDR2 YYREEE (reference sequence). Trimming took 0 bases from V and 5 from J; bases not matched to a gene: 6. CDR3 length equals 15 residues. The CDR3 reads CASSLEGAFIDTQYF. The CDR3 DNA is TGTGCCAGCAGCTTGGAGGGGGCTTTTATAGATACGCAGTATTTT. Supplemented by reference TRBV5-4 and TRBJ2-3, the full variable domain reads ETGVTQSPTHLIKTRGQQVTLRCSSQSGHNTVSWYQQALGQGPQFIFQYYREEENGRGNFPPRFSGLQFPNYSSELNVNALELDDSALYLCASSLEGAFIDTQYFGPGTRLTVL.

The gene calls are TRBV3-1 (or the pseudogene TRBV3-2) and TRBJ2-3, with D perhaps TRBD2 (6 bases). Germline V gene data show CDR1 as LGHDT and CDR2 as YNNKEL (reference sequence). With 2 bases removed from V and 4 bases from J, the gap between germline ends came to 16 bases. The CDR3 extends over 16 amino acids. The CDR3 region has the DNA TGTGCCAGCAGCCAAATACCAGGAGGGGTTGCAGATACGCAGTATTTT. Translating gives CASSQIPGGVADTQYF.

The chain recombines TRBV9 with TRBJ2-7; TRBD2 matches at 7 bases. This CDR3 has 14 amino acids. V shed 0 bases and J 2 bases; nucleotides not matched to a gene: 2. CDR1 is SGDLS and CDR2 is YYNGEE in the germline V gene. CDR3 bases: TGTGCCAGCAGCGTAGACGCGGGAGCCTACGAGCAGTACTTC. Its protein product is CASSVDAGAYEQYF.

In this sample, this clone turned up once. The J gene is TRBJ2-3, the V gene TRBV7-6, with a tentative D call TRBD2 (6 bases). V was cut by 3 bases and J by 2 bases, with 15 bases left in between. Looked up from germline, CDR1 is SGHVS and CDR2 is FNYEAQ. This CDR3 contains 16 residues. The CDR3 is CASSFSAGPSTDTQYF. The CDR3 nucleotides read TGTGCCAGCAGCTTCTCGGCGGGGCCGTCCACAGATACGCAGTATTTT.

V and J are TRBV12-3 or TRBV12-4 and TRBJ1-5; a weak D match, TRBD1 (5 bases). The V and J ends lost 9 bases and 1 base respectively, with 7 bases between them. The CDR3 length is 12 residues. The CDR3 reads CASQGSNQPQHF. The CDR3 nucleotides read TGTGCCAGTCAGGGAAGCAATCAGCCCCAGCATTTT.

The chain joins TRBV5-4 to TRBJ1-2; TRBD1 might be the D (5 bases). The length of the CDR3 is 14 residues. Trimming pared 0 bases from V and 1 base from J, leaving 7 bases between. CDR1 is SGHNT and CDR2 is YYREEE in the germline V gene (reference sequence). The CDR3 is CASSLAGFNYGYTF. The CDR3 nucleotides are TGTGCCAGCAGCTTGGCAGGGTTTAACTATGGCTACACCTTC.

This chain connects TRBV30 to TRBJ2-7; TRBD1 matches 11 bases. V lost 6 bases, J lost 3 bases, and 7 bases stayed unmatched. The CDR3 spans 14 residues. Germline V gene lookup returns CDR1 GTSNPN and CDR2 SVGIG (reference sequence). The CDR3 here is CACPMDRGHYEQYF. Written as DNA, the CDR3 is TGTGCCTGCCCAATGGACAGGGGGCACTACGAGCAGTACTTC.

The J gene is TRBJ2-3, the V gene TRBV6-2 or TRBV6-3; the D is unclear. The CDR3 sequence is 14 residues long. Trimming removed 2 bases from V and 0 bases from J, with 6 bases in between. Germline V CDR1 and CDR2: MNHEY, SVGEGT. The CDR3, as DNA: TGTGCCAGCAGTTACCCGACTAGCACAGATACGCAGTATTTT. It encodes CASSYPTSTDTQYF.

This clone occurred a few times. V usage is TRBV5-8 and J usage is TRBJ1-5, with a tentative D call TRBD1 (6 bases). V was trimmed by 0 bases and J by 3 bases, leaving 10 bases between them. The CDR3 loop spans 15 amino acids. The V gene's germline CDR1 is SGHTS and CDR2 YDEGEE. CDR3 in DNA: TGTGCCAGCAGCTTGGGGACAGCCTTCAATCAGCCCCAGCATTTT. It codes for CASSLGTAFNQPQHF.

The chain is built from TRBV30 and TRBJ1-2, with no clear D. CDR3 length: 14 amino acids. Trimming shortened V by 3 bases and J by 0 bases, and 11 bases separated the two germline ends. Germline V gives CDR1 GTSNPN, CDR2 SVGIG (reference sequence). The CDR3 region has the DNA TGTGCCTGGAGCGCCCGCGGATCTAACTATGGCTACACCTTC. Its translation is CAWSARGSNYGYTF.

The chain recombines TRBV2 with TRBJ2-2, with D tentatively TRBD2 (6 bases). Trimming shortened V by 10 bases and J by 5 bases, and 20 bases separated the two germline ends. Germline CDR1 is SNHLY and CDR2 is FYNNEI. The CDR3 consists of 15 residues. CDR3 nucleotide sequence: TGTGCCACCAGGGAACTAGCTTTTGGGACCGGGGAGCTGTTTTTT. Translating it yields CATRELAFGTGELFF.